This T cell receptor beta chain came from a study of cytotoxic CD8 clonotypes in ibrutinib-treated CLL. Points from the study as a whole: The public clonotypes identified were infrequent and showed contraction or stability on treatment.

Here immunoSEQ multiplex PCR was the method, and the copy in TCRdb shows in-frame clones only, minus some. The sample has hundreds of thousands of clones; 70% are singletons. CDR1 and CDR2 (germline): MNHEY, SMNVEV (reference sequence). The CDR3 is 14 residues long. V was pared by 7 bases and J by 6 bases, with 16 bases between. There are many counts of this clone. Its antigen is currently unknown. The material sequenced was PBMCs, taken after 24 months of ibrutinib treatment. This chain joins TRBV27 and TRBJ2-1; perhaps TRBD2 as D (5 bases). The receptor's source is a human donor with chronic lymphocytic leukemia. The CDR3 here is CASKYGGPGNEQFF. As DNA, the CDR3 is TGTGCCAGCAAGTATGGCGGGCCCGGCAATGAGCAGTTCTTC.